The T cell receptor (beta chain) described here comes from a study of T cell responses to AZD1222 COVID-19 vaccine. Here immunoSEQ multiplex PCR was the method, and the copy in TCRdb shows in-frame clones only, minus some. The profile shows fewer than 100,000 clones, 65% to 85% of them singletons. V was trimmed by 0 bases and J by 2 bases, leaving 11 bases between them. Germline CDR1 reads MNHEY; CDR2 reads SVGAGI. The CDR3 is made up of 15 amino acids. This clone appeared a few times. This material consisted of peripheral blood, taken 28 days after the second AZD1222 dose. This clonotype was obtained from an adult who received the AZD1222 COVID-19 vaccine. V and J are TRBV6-5 and TRBJ2-7; D not resolved. DNA for the CDR3: TGTGCCAGCAGTTACTCGGCCGGAAGACCCTACGAGCAGTACTTC. As protein: CASSYSAGRPYEQYF.